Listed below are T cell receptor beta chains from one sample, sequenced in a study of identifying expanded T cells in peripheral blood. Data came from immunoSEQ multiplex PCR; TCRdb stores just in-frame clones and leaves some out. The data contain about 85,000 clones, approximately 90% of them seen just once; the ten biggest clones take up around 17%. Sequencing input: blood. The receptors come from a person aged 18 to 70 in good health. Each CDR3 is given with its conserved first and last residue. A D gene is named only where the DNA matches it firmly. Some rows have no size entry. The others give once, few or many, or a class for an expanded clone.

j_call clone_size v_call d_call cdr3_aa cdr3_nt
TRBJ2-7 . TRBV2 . CASSAQEFISYEQYF TGTGCCAGCAGTGCACAGGAGTTCATCTCCTACGAGCAGTACTTC
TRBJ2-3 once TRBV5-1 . CASSSGVWASTDTQYF TGCGCCAGCAGCTCCGGGGTCTGGGCGAGCACAGATACGCAGTATTTT
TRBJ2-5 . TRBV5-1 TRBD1 CASNTGGQETQYF TGCGCCAGTAATACAGGGGGCCAAGAGACCCAGTACTTC
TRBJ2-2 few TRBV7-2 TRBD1 CASRDRALVGELFF TGTGCCAGCAGAGACAGGGCTCTGGTCGGGGAGCTGTTTTTT
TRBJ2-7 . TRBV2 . CASSKRTYEQYF TGTGCCAGCAGTAAACGGACCTACGAGCAGTACTTC
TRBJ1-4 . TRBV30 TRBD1 CAWGPGTGSEKLFF TGTGCCTGGGGTCCCGGGACAGGGAGTGAAAAACTGTTTTTT
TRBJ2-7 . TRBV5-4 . CASSSGAEQYF TGTGCCAGCAGCTCCGGGGCCGAGCAGTACTTC
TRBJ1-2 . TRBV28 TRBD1 CASSLGQGIGYTF TGTGCCAGCAGTTTGGGACAGGGTATTGGCTACACCTTC
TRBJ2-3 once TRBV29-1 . CSVVSRNTDTQYF TGCAGCGTTGTCAGCCGGAACACAGATACGCAGTATTTT
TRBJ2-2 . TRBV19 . CASKTGTVNTGELFF TGTGCCTCAAAAACCGGGACGGTGAACACCGGGGAGCTGTTTTTT
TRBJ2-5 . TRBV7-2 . CASSPQIGAGAPWYF TGTGCCAGCAGCCCGCAGATCGGGGCAGGCGCGCCTTGGTACTTC
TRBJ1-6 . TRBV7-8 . CASSLKVSAPAGNSPLHF TGTGCCAGCAGCTTAAAAGTATCGGCGCCGGCGGGTAATTCACCCCTCCACTTT
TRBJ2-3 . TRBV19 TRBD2 CASSIYSSGVPTTDTQYF TGTGCCAGTAGTATATATTCTAGCGGGGTGCCCACCACAGATACGCAGTATTTT
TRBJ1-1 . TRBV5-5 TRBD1 CASSELLDRGLHTEAFF TGTGCCAGCAGCGAATTACTTGACAGGGGGCTCCACACTGAAGCTTTCTTT
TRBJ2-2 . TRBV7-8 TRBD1 CASSAGTGGTGELFF TGTGCCAGCAGCGCCGGGACAGGGGGCACAGGGGAGCTGTTTTTT
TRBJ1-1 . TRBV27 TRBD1 CASSQGAGGEAFF TGTGCCAGCAGTCAGGGGGCGGGGGGTGAAGCTTTCTTT
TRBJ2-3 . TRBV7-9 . CASSLGPTTTDTQYF TGTGCCAGCAGCTTAGGTCCTACCACCACAGATACGCAGTATTTT
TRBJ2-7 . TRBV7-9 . CASSLKGSYEQYF TGTGCCAGCAGCTTGAAGGGCTCCTACGAGCAGTACTTC
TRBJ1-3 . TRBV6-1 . CASSASAGGGSGNTIYF TGTGCCAGCAGTGCCTCCGCTGGGGGGGGGTCTGGAAACACCATATATTTT
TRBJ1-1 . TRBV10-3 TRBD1 CAISATGGEAFF TGTGCCATCAGTGCAACAGGGGGCGAAGCTTTCTTT
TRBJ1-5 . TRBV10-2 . CASQDQVGPQPQHF TGCGCCAGCCAAGATCAGGTGGGGCCTCAGCCCCAGCATTTT
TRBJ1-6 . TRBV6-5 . CASTLDGSYNSPLHF TGTGCCAGCACCCTGGATGGATCCTATAATTCACCCCTCCACTTT
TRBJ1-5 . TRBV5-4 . CASTGVGDQPQHF TGTGCCAGCACGGGGGTGGGTGATCAGCCCCAGCATTTT
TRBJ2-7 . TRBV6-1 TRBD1 CASRPGTELYEQYF TGTGCCAGCAGGCCCGGGACAGAACTCTACGAGCAGTACTTC